The text below deals with one T cell receptor (beta chain). Per the germline V gene, CDR1 is SGDLS and CDR2 is YYNGEE. Trimming removed 4 bases from V and 5 bases from J, with 19 bases in between. The CDR3 consists of 15 residues. The data are from a study of control samples from healthy donors and cancer patients. Repertoires were generated with immunoSEQ multiplex PCR, while TCRdb's copy carries only in-frame clones and drops some. This sample has about 55,000 clones, with 95% to 97% found just once. The rearrangement links TRBV9 to TRBJ2-7; D gene unclear. The receptor's source is a woman between 18 and 30 years old in good health. Sequencing input: blood. CDR3 in amino acids: CASSPTAYPSHEQYF. For the CDR3, the DNA is TGTGCCAGCAGCCCTACGGCGTACCCCAGCCACGAGCAGTACTTC.